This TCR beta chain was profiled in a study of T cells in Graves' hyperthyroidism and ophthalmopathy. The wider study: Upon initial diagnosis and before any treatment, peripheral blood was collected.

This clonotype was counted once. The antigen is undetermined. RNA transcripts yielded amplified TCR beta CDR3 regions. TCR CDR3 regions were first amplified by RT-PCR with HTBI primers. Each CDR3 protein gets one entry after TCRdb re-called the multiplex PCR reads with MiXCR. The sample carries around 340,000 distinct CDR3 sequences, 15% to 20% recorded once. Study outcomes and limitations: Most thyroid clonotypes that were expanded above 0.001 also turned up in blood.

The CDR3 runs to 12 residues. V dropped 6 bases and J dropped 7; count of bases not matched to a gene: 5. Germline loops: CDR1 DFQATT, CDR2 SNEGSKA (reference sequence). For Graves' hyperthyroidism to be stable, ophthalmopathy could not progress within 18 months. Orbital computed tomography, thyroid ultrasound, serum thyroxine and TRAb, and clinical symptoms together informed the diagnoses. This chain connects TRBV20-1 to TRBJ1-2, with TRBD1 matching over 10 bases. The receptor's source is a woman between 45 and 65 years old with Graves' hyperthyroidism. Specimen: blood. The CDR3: CSARTGGIGYTF. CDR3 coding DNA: TGCAGTGCCAGGACAGGGGGGATTGGCTACACCTTC.